This T cell receptor beta chain was identified during a study of T cells in Graves' hyperthyroidism and ophthalmopathy (dated by TCRdb to between 2018 and 2021). Background on the whole study: Peripheral blood samples were taken at initial diagnosis, before any treatment was given. According to the paper, TCR Vbeta CDR3 sequencing was carried out on about 140 peripheral blood samples, which came from around 43 ophthalmopathy, approximately 72 hyperthyroidism and roughly 17 progressor patients. An independent validation cohort of under 20 hyperthyroidism patients and over 15 patients who later progressed to ophthalmopathy tested prospective prediction of ophthalmopathy. The roughly 91 discovery patients were randomly divided into training and test sets at a 7:3 ratio. To identify TCR V-J signatures that set the groups apart, the researchers used a discovery cohort of 100 patients, made up of under 45 with Graves' ophthalmopathy and some 58 with stable Graves' hyperthyroidism. In several Graves' hyperthyroidism patients, the study also compared T-cell repertoires from thyroid tissue with T-cell repertoires from blood. Once sampling was done, hyperthyroidism patients were given methimazole at a starting dose of 30 mg daily, whereas ophthalmopathy patients were given high-dose intravenous methylprednisolone. Summary of the overall study and its limitations: A model built on a 13 V-J signature distinguished ophthalmopathy from stable hyperthyroidism, reaching about 88% sensitivity and around 81% specificity in cross-validation and 80%/75% in testing. No statistical method was used to fix the sample size in advance, and group allocation was not hidden from the investigators. Most expanded thyroid clonotypes (frequency above 0.001) were also detected in blood, suggesting blood repertoires may reflect thyroid immune responses. In validation, progression to ophthalmopathy was predicted by the model with approximately 67% sensitivity and 72% to 80% specificity, a median of about 6 months before onset.

This clonotype came up a few times. Its antigen specificity is not known. No qualities accompany the bases; no much larger clone lies one base away. The CDR3 holds 14 amino acids from the cysteine to the phenylalanine. Solely the CDR3 DNA is kept, with 42 bases framed from the first base. V loses 2 bases, J loses 1 base, and the germline ends lie 9 bases apart. CDR1 is given as SGHKS and CDR2 as YYEKEE, both from the germline V gene (reference sequence). Moderately to severely active disease, a Clinical Activity Score of at least 3, a NOSPECS grade of at least 4, and a duration under 3 months were present in ophthalmopathy patients. Any patient with an uncontrolled infection, another autoimmune disease, pregnancy or lactation was excluded. Diagnoses relied on clinical symptoms, serum thyroxine and TRAb, thyroid ultrasound and orbital computed tomography. Ficoll-Paque density gradient centrifugation was used to isolate PBMCs from about 9.4 ml of fresh peripheral blood. Total RNA was extracted using Trizol reagent, and RNA quality was assessed on an Agilent 2100 Bioanalyzer.

TCR beta CDR3 regions were amplified from RNA transcripts. A first-round RT-PCR of the TCR CDR3 used the HTBI primer set with the Qiagen OneStep RT-PCR kit. A second multiplex PCR round built the libraries, followed by size selection and purification. Paired-end sequencing of the libraries was performed with 100 bp reads on an Illumina HiSeq2000. The original methods were these. SOAPnuke was used to process the raw data, with reads discarded if the reads contained adapters or uncalled bases, had a mean Phred below 15, or lacked an exact constant-primer or identifier match. High-quality paired reads were merged using COPE v1.2.5, and each unique nucleotide sequence was defined as a clonotype. MiTCR v1.1 was used to align the clonotypes against IMGT TRBV, TRBD and TRBJ reference segments. Analysis was restricted to V-J combinations with a frequency above 0.0001, which covered 99.2% of repertoires. The TCS score was defined as the ratio of F50 (clonal expansion) to E x V (chaos), calculated using BLOSUM62-based TCRdist between CDR3 peptides within each V-J. Welch's t-statistics and random forest reduced roughly 540 V-J features to some 14, which were used in a naive Bayes classifier (R e1071). TCRdb reanalyzed the raw reads on its own, using fastp at Q25 for trimming and MiXCR for clone calling, and kept in-frame beta chains. Rows are unified per CDR3 protein, each entry keeping the most common DNA and genes. The V and J calls here are based on TCRdb, not the publication. Present in this sample are 350,000 to 400,000 distinct CDR3 sequences, 18% of which were seen just once. The ten largest make up roughly two fifths of the sample.

The chain couples TRBV5-5 to TRBJ2-5; the D gene is tentatively TRBD1 or TRBD2, each matching 5 bases. Sample: blood. The clonotype was recovered from a man aged 18 to 35 with Graves' ophthalmopathy. The DNA sequence is TGTGCCAGCAGCTTTGGGGGATTCCAAGAGACCCAGTACTTC. Its protein is CASSFGGFQETQYF.